This T cell receptor beta chain was observed in a study of blood T cell repertoires in COVID-19. Study as a whole: Samples representing acute and convalescent COVID-19 were sourced from the United States, Italy and Spain. The cDNA or gDNA used as material had been derived from T cells, B-cell-depleted T cells, or PBMCs.

In the source study's methods: The authors estimated nucleated cell counts from reference gene primer amplification. Sequencing was performed with immunoSEQ multiplex PCR; in TCRdb, only in-frame clones are kept and a portion is missing. The V and J calls and the clone size are those of that table, but D and trimming were determined from the DNA. This table has under 300,000 clones, roughly 84% appearing once. This CDR3 is built from 15 residues. Trimming at V came to 1 base and at J to 5 bases, leaving 4 bases not matched to a gene. CDR1 is SGHAT, CDR2 FQNNGV, per germline. The receptor was isolated from a woman between 40 and 50 years old who had recovered from COVID-19. The J gene is TRBJ1-4, the V gene TRBV11-2; 7 positions agree with TRBD1. The sequenced sample was peripheral blood. The CDR3 nucleotides are TGTGCCAGCAGCTTAGTGGGACAGCCAAATGAAAAACTGTTTTTT. As protein: CASSLVGQPNEKLFF.